Below, 15 T cell receptor beta chains from the same sample are listed, as sequenced in a study of cytomegalovirus exposure and HLA in healthy donors. In the PCR, 60 Vbeta and 13 Jbeta primers were used. Sequencing was performed with immunoSEQ multiplex PCR; in TCRdb, only in-frame clones are kept and a portion is missing. In total, the table holds around 70,000 clones. The sequenced material came from PBMCs. All receptors derive from a middle-aged woman in good health and CMV-seropositive.

The chain links TRBV2 to TRBJ2-3; 12 bases agree with TRBD2. This CDR3 is built from 15 residues. Unmatched junction bases numbered 5, after V lost 8 bases and J lost 2 bases. Germline V CDR1 and CDR2: SNHLY, FYNNEI. The CDR3 is CASLGLAGPTDTQYF. DNA for the CDR3: TGTGCCAGCCTCGGACTAGCGGGACCCACAGATACGCAGTATTTT.

The chain employs TRBV29-1 and TRBJ2-5; 7 bases agree with TRBD2. The CDR3 runs 12 residues. After removal of 8 bases from V and 1 base from J, the junction contained 4 bases not matched to a gene. Germline CDR1 and CDR2: SQVTM and ANQGSEA. CDR3 sequence: CSLSSGQETQYF. In nucleotides, the CDR3 is TGCAGCCTCTCTAGCGGCCAAGAGACCCAGTACTTC.

The rearrangement links TRBV28 to TRBJ2-7; perhaps TRBD2 as D (7 bases). The CDR3 contains 13 residues. V gave up 8 bases and J gave up 7 bases, with 18 bases separating them. Looked up from germline, CDR1 is MDHEN and CDR2 is SYDVKM. The CDR3 coding sequence is TGTGCCAGCGTGGGGGGGCCTACTGTAGAGCAGTACTTC. Its protein product is CASVGGPTVEQYF.

V and J are TRBV28 and TRBJ2-5, with 8 bases identical to TRBD2. V dropped 4 bases and J dropped 5; count of bases not matched to a gene: 9. This CDR3 comprises 15 residues. CDR1 and CDR2 from the germline V gene are MDHEN and SYDVKM. CDR3 amino acids: CASSSPFRGGETQYF. The CDR3, as DNA: TGTGCCAGCAGTTCCCCTTTTCGGGGGGGGGAGACCCAGTACTTC.

This chain joins TRBV5-1 and TRBJ2-7; 13 bases are shared with TRBD2. The CDR3 has 17 residues. Germline V gene lookup returns CDR1 SGHRS and CDR2 YFSETQ. With 1 base clipped from V and 5 bases from J, the junction kept 9 bases outside the gene matches. For the CDR3, the DNA is TGCGCCAGCAGCTTGAGAAGGACTAGCGGGAGTCGCCACGAGCAGTACTTC. Translating it yields CASSLRRTSGSRHEQYF.

V is TRBV19 and J is TRBJ1-2; D gene ambiguous. Germline V gives CDR1 LNHDA, CDR2 SQIVND (reference sequence). The V end was cut by 4 bases, the J end by 2 bases, with 11 bases between. This CDR3 comprises 14 residues. The CDR3 DNA follows: TGTGCCAGTAGTAGTTCGAGGGCCAACTATGGCTACACCTTC. Protein product: CASSSSRANYGYTF.

The rearrangement links TRBV27 to TRBJ2-3; D ambiguous. Germline V gene data show CDR1 as MNHEY and CDR2 as SMNVEV (reference sequence). CDR3 size: 13 residues. Trimming removed 4 bases from V and 2 bases from J, with 7 bases in between. CDR3 residues: CASSSSLTDTQYF. In DNA, the CDR3 is TGTGCCAGCAGTTCTTCCCTCACAGATACGCAGTATTTT.

V is TRBV18 and J is TRBJ2-5, with D maybe TRBD2 (5 bases). Between the trimmed V and J ends, which lost 2 bases and 3 bases, there was a span of 7 bases. This CDR3 is built from 13 residues. Germline CDR1 KGHSH, CDR2 LQKENI. The CDR3 reads CASSPGREETQYF. CDR3 in DNA: TGTGCCAGCTCACCAGGGCGGGAAGAGACCCAGTACTTC.

This chain links TRBV2 with TRBJ2-5; 7 nucleotides agree with TRBD2. The V gene's germline CDR1 is SNHLY and CDR2 FYNNEI. The CDR3 is 14 amino acids. The trim removed 6 bases at V and 4 bases at J, leaving 8 bases unmatched. The CDR3 nucleotides read TGTGCCAGCAGGTTGACTAGCTGGGGAGAGACCCAGTACTTC. This gives the protein CASRLTSWGETQYF.

This chain uses TRBV27 with TRBJ2-7; D possibly corresponds to TRBD2 (5 bases). The V gene's germline CDR1 is MNHEY and CDR2 SMNVEV (reference sequence). The CDR3 covers 14 residues. V lost 4 bases to trimming and J lost 3 bases, with 13 bases between them. The DNA of the CDR3 is TGTGCCAGCAGTTCGCAGGACTTTGGCTACGAGCAGTACTTC. Its protein product is CASSSQDFGYEQYF.

The CDR3 DNA reads TGTGCCAGAAGCTTGGGTTGGGGGCCCTATGGCTACACCTTC. Protein: CARSLGWGPYGYTF. This rearrangement joins TRBV5-3 to TRBJ1-2; D possibly corresponds to TRBD1 (6 bases). TRBV5-3 is assigned to the ORF class and has an uncertain function. V lost 0 bases, J lost 4 bases, and 10 bases lay in between. The CDR3 consists of 14 residues.

The V call is TRBV28, the J call TRBJ1-5; D is perhaps TRBD1 (6 bases). Deletions cut 6 bases from V and 4 bases from J, with 19 bases between. Germline CDR1 reads MDHEN; CDR2 reads SYDVKM. This CDR3 has 16 amino acids. This CDR3 is CASSPLRGFLNQPQHF. The CDR3, as DNA: TGTGCCAGCAGCCCCCTAAGGGGGTTTCTTAATCAGCCCCAGCATTTT.

The chain employs TRBV6-1 and TRBJ2-7; D gene uncertain. Germline V lookup: CDR1 MNHNS, CDR2 SASEGT. V lost 0 bases and J 5 bases, leaving 11 bases between the germline ends. This CDR3 is 14 amino acids long. As DNA, the CDR3 is TGTGCCAGCAGTGAAGCGCTTCTACCCCACGAGCAGTACTTC. Protein product: CASSEALLPHEQYF.

The V and J genes are TRBV7-3 and TRBJ1-5; 10 bases match TRBD1. V lost 2 bases, J lost 2 bases, and 3 bases stayed unmatched. Germline V CDR1 and CDR2: SGHTA, FQGTGA. The CDR3 consists of 16 residues. As DNA, the CDR3 is TGTGCCAGCAGCTTAGGGGACAGGGGTTGCAATCAGCCCCAGCATTTT. It translates to CASSLGDRGCNQPQHF. Full variable domain (remainder filled in from reference TRBV7-3 and TRBJ1-5): GAGVSQTPSNKVTEKGKYVELRCDPISGHTALYWYRQSLGQGPEFLIYFQGTGAADDSGLPNDRFFAVRPEGSVSTLKIQRTERGDSAVYLCASSLGDRGCNQPQHFGDGTRLSIL.

V and J are TRBV7-2 and TRBJ1-3; D gene ambiguous. V lost 1 base and J 2 bases, leaving 9 bases between the germline ends. Looked up from germline, CDR1 is SGHTA and CDR2 is FQGNSA. CDR3 length: 15 amino acids. CDR3 loop: CASSLGVAAGNTIYF. CDR3 in DNA: TGTGCCAGCAGCTTAGGTGTGGCGGCTGGAAACACCATATATTTT.